This T cell receptor (beta chain) was sequenced in a study of PD-1 blockade in classical Hodgkin lymphoma. Comment on this clone: Its antigen is undetermined.

After autologous stem cell transplantation all patients relapsed, and prior brentuximab vedotin exposure differed between cohorts. Sequencing used immunoSEQ multiplex PCR; TCRdb keeps in-frame clones, though not all of them. The sample comprises 29,000 or so clones, 70% to 75% of which are singletons, and under 3.5% rests with the top ten. This CDR3 comprises 14 residues. Germline CDR1 reads SGHRS; CDR2 reads YFSETQ. V was pared by 7 bases and J by 2 bases, with 4 bases of the junction left unmatched. Points from the study as a whole: Exclusion covered patients beginning nivolumab under 1 year post-ASCT.

The TCR was taken from a human donor with classical Hodgkin lymphoma. The source was peripheral blood mononuclear cells (PBMCs), collected before the second cycle of nivolumab. This chain joins TRBV5-1 and TRBJ1-2; 11 positions match TRBD1. The DNA of the CDR3 is TGCGCCAGCGGGACAGGGGGAACAAACTATGGCTACACCTTC. This gives the protein CASGTGGTNYGYTF.